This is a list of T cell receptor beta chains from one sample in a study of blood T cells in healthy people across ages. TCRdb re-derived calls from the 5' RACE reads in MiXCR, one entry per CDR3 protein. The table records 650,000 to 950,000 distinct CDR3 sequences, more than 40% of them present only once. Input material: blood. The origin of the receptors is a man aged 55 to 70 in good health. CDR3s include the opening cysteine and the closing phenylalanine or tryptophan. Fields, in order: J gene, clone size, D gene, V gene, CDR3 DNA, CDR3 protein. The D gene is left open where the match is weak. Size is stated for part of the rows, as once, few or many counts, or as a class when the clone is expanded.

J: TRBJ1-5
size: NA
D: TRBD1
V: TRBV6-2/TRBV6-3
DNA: TGTGCCAGCAGTTACTCGGATCTGGACAGGGAGGCTGGTCAGCCCCAGCATTTT
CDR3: CASSYSDLDREAGQPQHF

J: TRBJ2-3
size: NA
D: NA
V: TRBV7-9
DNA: TGTGCCAGCAGAGTCTCGGGACGGAGCACAGATACGCAGTATTTT
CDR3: CASRVSGRSTDTQYF

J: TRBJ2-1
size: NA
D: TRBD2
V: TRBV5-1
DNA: TGCGCCAGCAGCTCTAGCGGGGGGATGGTAAATGAGCAGTTCTTC
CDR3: CASSSSGGMVNEQFF

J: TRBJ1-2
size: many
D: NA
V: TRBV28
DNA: TGTGCCAGCAGCTCAAAAGCAGCCAATGGCTACACCTTC
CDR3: CASSSKAANGYTF

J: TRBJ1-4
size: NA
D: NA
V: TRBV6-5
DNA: TGTGCCAGCAGTTACTCGAGCGGGCCAGACCATCTTATCAGTAATGAAAAACTGTTTTTT
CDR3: CASSYSSGPDHLISNEKLFF

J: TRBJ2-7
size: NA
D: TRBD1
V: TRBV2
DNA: TGTGCCAGCAGGGACGACAGGGGTCCCTACGAGCAGTACTTC
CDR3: CASRDDRGPYEQYF

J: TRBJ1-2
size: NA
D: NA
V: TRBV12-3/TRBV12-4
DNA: TGTGCCAGCAATAGAGGATCCTCCATTCAGGGCTACACCTTC
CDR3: CASNRGSSIQGYTF

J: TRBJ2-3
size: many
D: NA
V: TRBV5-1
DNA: TGCGCCAGCAGCTCTAGCACAGATACGCAGTATTTT
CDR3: CASSSSTDTQYF

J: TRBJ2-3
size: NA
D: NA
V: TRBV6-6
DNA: TGTGCCAGCAGTTACCCCCTAGGTAGCGGACGCACAGATACGCAGTATTTT
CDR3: CASSYPLGSGRTDTQYF

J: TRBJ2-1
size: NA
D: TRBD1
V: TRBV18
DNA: TGTGCCAGCTCACCCACAGGGGGCATCGGATCCGAGCAGTTCTTC
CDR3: CASSPTGGIGSEQFF

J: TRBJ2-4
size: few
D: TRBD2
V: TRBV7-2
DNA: TGTGCCAGCAGCTTAGTCGCGGGGGGCCTAGACGAAAACATTCAGTACTTC
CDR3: CASSLVAGGLDENIQYF

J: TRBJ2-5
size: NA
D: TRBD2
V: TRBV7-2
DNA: TGTGCCAGCAGCTTTCTAGCGGGGGGTTATAGTGAGCAGTACTTC
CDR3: CASSFLAGGYSEQYF

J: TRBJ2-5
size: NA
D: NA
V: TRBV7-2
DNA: TGTGCCAGCAGCGTAGGTATCCTGGAGACCCAGTACTTC
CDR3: CASSVGILETQYF

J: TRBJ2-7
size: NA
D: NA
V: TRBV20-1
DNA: TGCAGTGCTAGAGAGTGGGGACATGGGCTCTCCTACGAGCAGTACTTC
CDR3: CSAREWGHGLSYEQYF

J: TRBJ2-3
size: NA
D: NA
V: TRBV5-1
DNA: TGCGCCAGTAGCCCACTAGATAACACAGATACGCAGTATTTT
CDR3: CASSPLDNTDTQYF

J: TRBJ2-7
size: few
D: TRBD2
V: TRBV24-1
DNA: TGTGCCACCAGTGCTGGCGGGGGGAACTACGAGCAGTACTTC
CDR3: CATSAGGGNYEQYF

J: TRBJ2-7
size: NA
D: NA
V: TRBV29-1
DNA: TGCAGCATACCTAGGGGGAGCTCCTACAATGAGCAGTACTTC
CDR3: CSIPRGSSYNEQYF

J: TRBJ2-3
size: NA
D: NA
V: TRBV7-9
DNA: TGTGCCAGCAGCCGGGAATTCCAAAGCACAGATACGCAGTATTTT
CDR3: CASSREFQSTDTQYF

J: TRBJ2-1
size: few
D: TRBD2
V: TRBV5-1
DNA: TGCGCCAGCAGGGCTAGCGGGGGGTTGGATGAGCAGTTCTTC
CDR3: CASRASGGLDEQFF

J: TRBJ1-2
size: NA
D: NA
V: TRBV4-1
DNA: TGCGCCAGCAGCCAAGATCAGGGGAGAGGGGGTGGCTATGGCTACACCTTC
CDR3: CASSQDQGRGGGYGYTF

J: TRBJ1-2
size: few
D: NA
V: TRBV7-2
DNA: TGTGCCAGCAGCGCGGTTAGGGGAGACTATGGCTACACCTTC
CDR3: CASSAVRGDYGYTF

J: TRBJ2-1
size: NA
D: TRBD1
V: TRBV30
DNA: TGTGCCTGGAGCGTAGGAGGACAGGGACCTAATGAGCAGTTCTTC
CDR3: CAWSVGGQGPNEQFF

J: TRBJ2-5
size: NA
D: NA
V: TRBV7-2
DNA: TGTGCCAGCAGCTTAAGTCCCAGGGGTGCGTACCAAGAGACCCAGTACTTC
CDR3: CASSLSPRGAYQETQYF

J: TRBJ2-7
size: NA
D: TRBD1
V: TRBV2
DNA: TGTGCCAGCAGTGAAGGCTGGAGGACAGGGGTGACTTCCCTCTACGAGCAGTACTTC
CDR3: CASSEGWRTGVTSLYEQYF

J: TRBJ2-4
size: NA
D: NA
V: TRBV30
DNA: TGTGCCTGGAGTCTCCATCGCAGGTACTTC
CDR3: CAWSLHRRYF

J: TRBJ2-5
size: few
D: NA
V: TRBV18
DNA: TGTGCCAGCTCACGACTAGGGGTTAATGAGCAGTACTTC
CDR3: CASSRLGVNEQYF

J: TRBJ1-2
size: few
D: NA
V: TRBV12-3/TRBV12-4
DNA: TGTGCCAGCAGTTTGGAGGGGGTCCATGGCTACACCTTC
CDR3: CASSLEGVHGYTF

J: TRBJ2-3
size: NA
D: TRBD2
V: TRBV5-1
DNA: TGCGCCAGCAGCTGGTCATCGGGGGGAGATACGCAGTATTTT
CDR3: CASSWSSGGDTQYF

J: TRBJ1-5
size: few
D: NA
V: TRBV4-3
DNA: TGCGCCAGCAGCCAAGATTCAGGGGATGGTCAGCCCCAGCATTTT
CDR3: CASSQDSGDGQPQHF

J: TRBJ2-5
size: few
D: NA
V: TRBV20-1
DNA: TGCAGTGACCGAGATCGGGAGACCCAGTACTTC
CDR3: CSDRDRETQYF

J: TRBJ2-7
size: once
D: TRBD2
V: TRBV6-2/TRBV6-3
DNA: TGTGCCAGCAGTTTACCCGGGAGGTATCCGGCCCCGAGCTCCTACAATGAGCAGTACTTC
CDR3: CASSLPGRYPAPSSYNEQYF

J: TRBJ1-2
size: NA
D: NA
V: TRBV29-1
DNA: TGCAGCGTCAAAAGGTCTGATTACTATGGCTACACCTTC
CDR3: CSVKRSDYYGYTF

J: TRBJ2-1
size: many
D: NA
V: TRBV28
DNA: TGTGCCAGCAGTTCCGGGGGTGAGCAGTTCTTC
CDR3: CASSSGGEQFF

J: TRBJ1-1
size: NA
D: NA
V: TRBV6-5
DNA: TGTGCCAGCAAAGGTGGGCAGTGGAACACTGAAGCTTTCTTT
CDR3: CASKGGQWNTEAFF